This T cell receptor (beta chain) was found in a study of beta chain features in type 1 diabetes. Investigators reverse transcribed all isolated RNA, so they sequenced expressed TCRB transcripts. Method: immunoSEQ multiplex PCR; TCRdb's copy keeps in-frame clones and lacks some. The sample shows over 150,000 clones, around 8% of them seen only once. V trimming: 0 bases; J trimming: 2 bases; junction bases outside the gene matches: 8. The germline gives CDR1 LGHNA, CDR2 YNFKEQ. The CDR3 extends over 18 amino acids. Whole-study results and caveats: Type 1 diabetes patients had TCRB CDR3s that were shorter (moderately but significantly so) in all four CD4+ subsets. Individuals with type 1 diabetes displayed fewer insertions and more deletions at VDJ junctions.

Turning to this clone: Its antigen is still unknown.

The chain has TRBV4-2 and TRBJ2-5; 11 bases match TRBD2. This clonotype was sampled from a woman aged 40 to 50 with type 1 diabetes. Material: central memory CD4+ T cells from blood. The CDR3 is CASSQDPSGGTVQETQYF. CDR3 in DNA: TGTGCCAGCAGCCAAGATCCTAGCGGGGGGACCGTACAAGAGACCCAGTACTTC.